These 22 T cell receptor beta chains share one sample of origin, sequenced in a study of control samples from healthy donors and cancer patients (dated by TCRdb to 2018 to 2021). Library method: the immunoSEQ multiplex PCR assay. TCRdb limited this immuneACCESS table to in-frame rearrangements with V and J called. A share of clones is missing; checked studies link under half to unresolved V genes, and the rest is unexplained. Within this sample are around 230,000 clones, with roughly 94% of them counted one time only. Approximately 1.5% of the sample is in the top ten clones. Sequencing was performed on blood. These TCRs come from a middle-aged man in good health.

The V and J genes are TRBV6-5 and TRBJ1-5, with TRBD1 as a possible D gene (6 bases). There are 15 residues in the CDR3. V dropped 5 bases and J dropped 6 bases, with 17 bases sitting between them. From germline, CDR1 is MNHEY and CDR2 SVGAGI. In nucleotides, the CDR3 is TGTGCCAGCAGTCTAGGGACGGGGGGCGGTCAGCCCCAGCATTTT. The encoded protein is CASSLGTGGGQPQHF.

The CDR3 DNA reads as TGTGCCAGCAGCTTAGAATTCCGGGCAGGGGGCAGATCTTACAATGAGCAGTTCTTC. It specifies CASSLEFRAGGRSYNEQFF. This chain uses TRBV7-2 with TRBJ2-1; TRBD1 agrees at 8 bases. V was pared by 1 base and J by 4 bases, with 15 bases of the junction left unmatched. CDR1 SGHTA and CDR2 FQGNSA come from the germline V gene. The CDR3 has 19 amino acids.

The rearrangement uses TRBV9 and TRBJ1-6; D is unclear. The CDR3 length is 13 residues. Between the trimmed V and J ends, which lost 1 base and 8 bases, there was a span of 7 bases. Germline values: CDR1 SGDLS, CDR2 YYNGEE. CDR3 protein: CASSVTTDSPLHF. CDR3 DNA: TGTGCCAGCAGCGTAACAACGGATTCACCCCTCCACTTT.

The chain couples TRBV6-5 to TRBJ2-7; 8 bases fit TRBD2. There are 15 residues in the CDR3. V lost 6 bases and J lost 8; bases outside the gene matches: 15. CDR1 and CDR2 from the germline V gene are MNHEY and SVGAGI. CDR3 in amino acids: CASSQIAGRWHQQYF. The CDR3, as DNA: TGTGCCAGCAGCCAGATAGCGGGGCGGTGGCATCAGCAGTACTTC.

The V call is TRBV28, the J call TRBJ2-7, with 8 bases aligning to TRBD1. J was trimmed by 3 bases and V by 6 bases; bases with no gene match: 10. Germline V CDR1 and CDR2: MDHEN, SYDVKM. This CDR3 contains 15 residues. The CDR3 nucleotides read TGTGCCAGCAGCGTCCCCGGGACAGGCATCTACGAGCAGTACTTC. Translated: CASSVPGTGIYEQYF.

This clone was seen a handful of times. DNA of the CDR3: TGTGCCAGCAGCTTAGCGGGGGGCACCACCGGGGAGCTGTTTTTT. This codes for CASSLAGGTTGELFF. The gene calls are TRBV11-3 and TRBJ2-2, with D possibly matching TRBD2 (7 bases). V gave up 1 base and J gave up 4 bases, with 10 bases separating them. Germline lookup yields CDR1 SGHNT and CDR2 YENEEA. The CDR3 is made up of 15 amino acids.

This clone was picked up one time. The rearrangement joins TRBV4-1 to TRBJ2-5; the match to TRBD1 covers 11 bases. CDR1 and CDR2 (germline): MGHRA, YSYEKL. The CDR3 is made up of 15 amino acids. The junction had 6 bases not matched to a gene; V was cut back by 4 bases and J by 5 bases. CDR3 sequence (DNA): TGCGCCAGCAGCCCAGGACAGGGGGCCGGGGAGACCCAGTACTTC. The encoded protein is CASSPGQGAGETQYF.

This clone was counted a single time. The chain carries TRBV28 and TRBJ2-7; TRBD2 aligns across 9 bases. The CDR3 is made up of 16 amino acids. Germline V gene lookup returns CDR1 MDHEN and CDR2 SYDVKM. Trimming at V came to 3 bases and at J to 7 bases, leaving 13 bases not matched to a gene. This chain's CDR3 is CASSLASGDSLGEQYF. The CDR3 bases are TGTGCCAGCAGTTTGGCTAGCGGGGACTCCCTTGGGGAGCAGTACTTC. The variable domain in full, with the rest retrieved from reference TRBV28 and TRBJ2-7, is DVKVTQSSRYLVKRTGEKVFLECVQDMDHENMFWYRQDPGLGLRLIYFSYDVKMKEKGDIPEGYSVSREKKERFSLILESASTNQTSMYLCASSLASGDSLGEQYFGPGTRLTVT.

This chain connects TRBV5-1 to TRBJ2-6, with TRBD1 as a possible D gene (6 bases). CDR3 length equals 17 residues. V lost 2 bases and J lost 2, with 14 bases in between. Germline CDR1 and CDR2: SGHRS and YFSETQ. The CDR3 DNA follows: TGCGCCAGCAGCTTACTAAAACAGGGCGCTGGGGCCAACGTCCTGACTTTC. Protein product: CASSLLKQGAGANVLTF.

The chain combines TRBV6-4 with TRBJ2-7; D not resolved. V shed 3 bases and J shed 0 bases, with 12 bases lying between them. The CDR3 consists of 15 residues. Germline-derived CDR1 and CDR2 are MRHNA and SNTAGT. This chain's CDR3 is CASSDTLGNSYEQYV. In DNA form, the CDR3 reads TGTGCCAGCAGTGATACTTTGGGCAACTCCTACGAGCAGTACGTC.

The table lists this clone with a count of one. The chain employs TRBV6-1 and TRBJ1-4, with 7 positions matching TRBD1. CDR1 and CDR2 from the germline V gene are MNHNS and SASEGT. Trimming took 3 bases from V and 10 from J; bases not matched to a gene: 2. The CDR3 is made up of 12 amino acids. The CDR3 protein is CASSEGQRKLFF. The CDR3 coding sequence is TGTGCCAGCAGTGAGGGACAGCGAAAACTGTTTTTT.

This clone occurred once. The sample contains more than one DNA sequence encoding this CDR3. This sequence joins TRBV5-4 and TRBJ1-1; 9 nucleotides line up with TRBD1. The CDR3 contains 15 residues. The V gene's germline CDR1 is SGHNT and CDR2 YYREEE (reference sequence). V lost 3 bases and J lost 2; bases outside the gene matches: 5. As DNA, the CDR3 is TGTGCCAGCAGCTCCCCGGGACAGGGAAACACTGAAGCTTTCTTT. It specifies CASSSPGQGNTEAFF.

This chain links TRBV25-1 with TRBJ2-3; 8 bases match TRBD2. Unmatched junction bases numbered 7, after V lost 5 bases and J lost 3 bases. The CDR3 has 15 residues. CDR1 is MGHDK and CDR2 is SYGVNS in the germline V gene. The CDR3 DNA reads TGTGCCAGCAGTAGCAGCGGGGGCCGAACAGATACGCAGTATTTT. This sequence encodes CASSSSGGRTDTQYF. The full variable domain, its missing parts supplied by reference TRBV25-1 and TRBJ2-3, is EADIYQTPRYLVIGTGKKITLECSQTMGHDKMYWYQQDPGMELHLIHYSYGVNSTEKGDLSSESTVSRIRTEHFPLTLESARPSHTSQYLCASSSSGGRTDTQYFGPGTRLTVL.

This chain joins TRBV19 and TRBJ1-6; tentatively, D is TRBD1 (6 bases). V lost 6 bases, J lost 4 bases, and 10 bases lay in between. The germline V gene has CDR1 LNHDA and CDR2 SQIVND (reference sequence). The CDR3 runs 14 residues. CDR3 amino acids: CASRNREYNSPLHF. CDR3 nucleotides: TGTGCCAGTAGGAACAGGGAGTATAATTCACCCCTCCACTTT.

The rearrangement links TRBV5-1 to TRBJ2-1; 8 bases fit TRBD2. The CDR3 consists of 14 residues. After removal of 4 bases from V and 7 bases from J, the junction contained 7 bases not matched to a gene. Per germline, CDR1 SGHRS and CDR2 YFSETQ. CDR3 amino acids: CASSGLAGINEQFF. CDR3 DNA: TGCGCCAGCAGCGGGTTAGCGGGGATTAATGAGCAGTTCTTC.

The chain is built from TRBV19 and TRBJ1-2; 7 bases are shared with TRBD1. Losses at the gene ends were 3 bases for V and 4 bases for J; bases not matched to a gene: 2. Germline CDR1 is LNHDA and CDR2 is SQIVND (reference sequence). The CDR3 consists of 13 residues. The DNA of the CDR3 is TGTGCCAGTAGTATTGGGACAGTCTATGGCTACACCTTC. Translating gives CASSIGTVYGYTF.

The chain recombines TRBV28 with TRBJ1-1; unclear D gene. The V gene lost 4 bases and the J gene lost 0 bases, with 18 bases spanning the gap. The germline gives CDR1 MDHEN, CDR2 SYDVKM. The CDR3 runs 17 residues. As DNA, the CDR3 is TGTGCCAGCAGTTCCATCGGTGGCGGTGGGGTGAACACTGAAGCTTTCTTT. Protein product: CASSSIGGGGVNTEAFF.

The chain combines TRBV5-1 with TRBJ2-5; 7 nucleotides line up with TRBD1. With 4 bases clipped from V and 2 bases from J, the junction kept 11 bases outside the gene matches. Per the germline V gene, CDR1 is SGHRS and CDR2 is YFSETQ. The CDR3 runs to 16 residues. Here the CDR3 reads CASSATTGWVQETQYF. The CDR3 coding sequence is TGCGCCAGCAGCGCCACGACAGGGTGGGTTCAAGAGACCCAGTACTTC.

The chain links TRBV5-1 to TRBJ2-7, with D possibly matching TRBD1 (6 bases). The germline V and J ends were trimmed by 4 bases and 2 bases, with 10 bases remaining between them. The CDR3 is made up of 13 amino acids. Looked up from germline, CDR1 is SGHRS and CDR2 is YFSETQ. CDR3 bases: TGCGCCAGCAGCGACACAGGGACCTACGAGCAGTACTTC. It encodes CASSDTGTYEQYF.

J is TRBJ1-5 and V is TRBV19; 8 bases fit TRBD1. Germline lookup yields CDR1 LNHDA and CDR2 SQIVND (reference sequence). The length of the CDR3 is 17 residues. With V trimmed by 6 bases and J by 0 bases, 10 bases remained unmatched. CDR3 coding DNA: TGTGCCAGTAGAACCGGGACAGGACACTATAGCAATCAGCCCCAGCATTTT. It translates to CASRTGTGHYSNQPQHF.

The V call is TRBV7-2, the J call TRBJ1-1; no definite D call. The CDR3 spans 13 residues. The germline V gene encodes CDR1 SGHTA and CDR2 FQGNSA. The V and J ends lost 2 bases and 8 bases respectively, with 12 bases between them. CDR3 DNA: TGTGCCAGCAGCTTACAGGTGAGACTCGAAGCTTTCTTT. It is translated as CASSLQVRLEAFF.

V is TRBV24-1 and J is TRBJ1-1; D is ambiguous. This CDR3 has 14 amino acids. With 8 bases removed from V and 1 base from J, the gap between germline ends came to 13 bases. Germline V gene sequence: CDR1 KGHDR, CDR2 SFDVKD. The chain's CDR3 is CATTPRPENTEAFF. The CDR3 DNA sequence: TGTGCCACCACCCCGCGACCCGAGAACACTGAAGCTTTCTTT.